This T cell receptor (beta chain) was captured by sequencing in a study of early T cells in non-severe SARS-CoV-2 infection. Overall study context: The chains were unpaired, and the sequenced material was bulk RNA from unsorted whole blood.

This clonotype was counted many times. The antigen is not known. CDR1 and CDR2 (germline): MNHNS, SASEGT. The length of the CDR3 is 13 residues. Trimming stripped 7 bases from V and 0 bases from J, with 10 bases between. Study-wide points: The study's VDJdb matching favored anti-spike CD8 responses and missed private and CD4 specificities.

Each cDNA molecule carried a unique molecular identifier. TCRdb reprocessed the 5' RACE reads with MiXCR, giving one entry per CDR3 protein. The sample shows 100,000 or so distinct CDR3 sequences, around 14% of them seen only once. This receptor was taken from an adult who was a healthcare worker with PCR-confirmed SARS-CoV-2 infection or an uninfected control (not recorded which). The chain links TRBV6-1 to TRBJ2-7; a possible D gene is TRBD1 (6 bases). Sequencing was carried out using whole blood. The CDR3 bases are TGTGCCAGCACAAGGGGGTACTCCTACGAGCAGTACTTC. It is translated as CASTRGYSYEQYF.